The source of this T cell receptor beta chain is a study of B cell selection in AIRE deficiency. Study results and limitations: Roughly 29% of healthy-donor shared Treg TCRbeta sequences appeared in patient Tconv cells. With only TCRbeta sequenced, under 45% of shared healthy Treg sequences overlapped Tconv. Of 3,000 to 4,500 shared Treg TCRbeta sequences, about 32% were healthy-only, about 8.6% patient-only.

Trimming shortened V by 1 base and J by 8 bases, and 9 bases separated the two germline ends. The CDR3 loop spans 12 amino acids. CDR1 is SQVTM and CDR2 is ANQGSEA in the germline V gene. Only in-frame clones appear in the TCRdb table, and some are missing; sequencing was by immunoSEQ multiplex PCR. Of roughly 23,000 clones in the sample, about nine tenths are singletons; the top ten hold roughly 1.5%. Details on this clone: The antigen remains unidentified.

Regulatory T cells were sorted as CD4+CD25hiCD127low/negative. The TCR comes from a human donor in good health. The sequencing input was CD4+CD25+ Tregs sorted from PBMCs. The chain combines TRBV29-1 with TRBJ2-1; D perhaps matches TRBD1 (5 bases). CDR3 sequence: CSVEARVYEQFF. The CDR3 DNA follows: TGCAGCGTTGAAGCCAGGGTCTATGAGCAGTTCTTC.